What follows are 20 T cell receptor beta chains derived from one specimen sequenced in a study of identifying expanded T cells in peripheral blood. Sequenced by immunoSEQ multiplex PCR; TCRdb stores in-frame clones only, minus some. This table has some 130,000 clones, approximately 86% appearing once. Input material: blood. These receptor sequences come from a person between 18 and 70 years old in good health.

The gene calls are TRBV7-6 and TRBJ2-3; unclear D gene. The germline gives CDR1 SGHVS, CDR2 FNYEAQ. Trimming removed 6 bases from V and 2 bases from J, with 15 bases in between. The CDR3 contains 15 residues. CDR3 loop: CASSYQVRYTDTQYF. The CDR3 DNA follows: TGTGCCAGCAGTTATCAGGTTCGGTACACAGATACGCAGTATTTT. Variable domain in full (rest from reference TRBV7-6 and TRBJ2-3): GAGVSQSPRYKVTKRGQDVALRCDPISGHVSLYWYRQALGQGPEFLTYFNYEAQQDKSGLPNDRFSAERPEGSISTLTIQRTEQRDSAMYRCASSYQVRYTDTQYFGPGTRLTVL.

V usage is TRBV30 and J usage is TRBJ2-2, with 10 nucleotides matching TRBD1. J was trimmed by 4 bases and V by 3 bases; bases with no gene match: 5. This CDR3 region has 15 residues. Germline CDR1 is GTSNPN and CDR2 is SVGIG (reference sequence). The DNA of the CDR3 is TGTGCCTGGAGATTTGGGACAGGGGCCACCGGGGAGCTGTTTTTT. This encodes CAWRFGTGATGELFF.

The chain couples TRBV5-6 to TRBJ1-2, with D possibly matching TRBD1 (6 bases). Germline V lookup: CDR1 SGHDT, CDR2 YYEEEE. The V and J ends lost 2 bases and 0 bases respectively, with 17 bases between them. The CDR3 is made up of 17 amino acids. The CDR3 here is CASSFGLTGNTNYGYTF. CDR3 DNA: TGTGCCAGCAGCTTTGGCCTTACAGGGAATACTAACTATGGCTACACCTTC.

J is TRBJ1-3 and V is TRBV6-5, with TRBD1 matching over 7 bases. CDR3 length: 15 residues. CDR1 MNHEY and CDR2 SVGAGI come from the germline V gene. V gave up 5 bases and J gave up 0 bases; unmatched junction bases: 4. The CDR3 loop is CASSTGVGSGNTIYF. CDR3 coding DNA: TGTGCCAGCAGTACAGGGGTTGGCTCTGGAAACACCATATATTTT.

CDR3 residues: CASSESLGRANEQFF. CDR3 DNA sequence: TGTGCCAGCAGTGAGTCCCTCGGGCGGGCAAATGAGCAGTTCTTC. V and J are TRBV6-1 and TRBJ2-1; tentative D call: TRBD2 (5 bases). The length of the CDR3 is 15 residues. From germline, CDR1 is MNHNS and CDR2 SASEGT. V was shortened by 3 bases and J by 7 bases, with 16 bases between the two germline ends.

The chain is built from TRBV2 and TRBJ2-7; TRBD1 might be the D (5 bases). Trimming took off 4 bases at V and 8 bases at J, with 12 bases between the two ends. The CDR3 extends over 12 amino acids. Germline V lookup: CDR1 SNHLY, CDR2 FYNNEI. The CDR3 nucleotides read TGTGCCAGCAGTGTGGGGCAAACTCAGCAGTACTTC. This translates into CASSVGQTQQYF.

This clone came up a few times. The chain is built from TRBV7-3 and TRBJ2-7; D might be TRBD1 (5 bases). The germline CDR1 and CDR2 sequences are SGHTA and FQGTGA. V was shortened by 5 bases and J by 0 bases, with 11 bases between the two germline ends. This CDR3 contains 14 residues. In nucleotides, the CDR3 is TGTGCCAGCAGCCCCGGACATAGCTCCTACGAGCAGTACTTC. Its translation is CASSPGHSSYEQYF.

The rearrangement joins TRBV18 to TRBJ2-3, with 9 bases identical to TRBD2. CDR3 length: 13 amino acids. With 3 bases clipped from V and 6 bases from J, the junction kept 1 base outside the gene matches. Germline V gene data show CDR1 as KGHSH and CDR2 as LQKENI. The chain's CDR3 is CASSPGLADTQYF. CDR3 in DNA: TGTGCCAGCTCACCCGGACTAGCGGATACGCAGTATTTT.

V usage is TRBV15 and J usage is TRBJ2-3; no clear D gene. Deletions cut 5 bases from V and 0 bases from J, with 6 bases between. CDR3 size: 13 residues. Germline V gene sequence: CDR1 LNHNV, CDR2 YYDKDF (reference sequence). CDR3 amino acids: CATSAASTDTQYF. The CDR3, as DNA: TGTGCCACCAGCGCAGCTAGCACAGATACGCAGTATTTT.

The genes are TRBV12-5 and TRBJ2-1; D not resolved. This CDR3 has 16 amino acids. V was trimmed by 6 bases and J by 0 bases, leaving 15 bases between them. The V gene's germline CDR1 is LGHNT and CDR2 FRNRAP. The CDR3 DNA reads TGTGCTAGTGGCGGTGGCACCAGTAGCTCCTACAATGAGCAGTTCTTC. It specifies CASGGGTSSSYNEQFF.

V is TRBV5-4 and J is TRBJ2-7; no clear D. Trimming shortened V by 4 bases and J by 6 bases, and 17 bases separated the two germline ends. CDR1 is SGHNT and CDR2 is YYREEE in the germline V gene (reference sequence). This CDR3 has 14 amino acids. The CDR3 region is CASSPVGPQGEQYF. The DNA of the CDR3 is TGTGCCAGCAGCCCGGTCGGGCCCCAAGGCGAGCAGTACTTC.

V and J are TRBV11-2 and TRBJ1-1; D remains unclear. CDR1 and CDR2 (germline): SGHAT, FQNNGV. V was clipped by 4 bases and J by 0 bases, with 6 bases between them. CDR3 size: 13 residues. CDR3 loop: CASSSLLNTEAFF. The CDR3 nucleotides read TGTGCCAGCAGCTCATTACTGAACACTGAAGCTTTCTTT. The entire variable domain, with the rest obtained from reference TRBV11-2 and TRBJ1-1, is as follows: EAGVAQSPRYKIIEKRQSVAFWCNPISGHATLYWYQQILGQGPKLLIQFQNNGVVDDSQLPKDRFSAERLKGVDSTLKIQPAKLEDSAVYLCASSSLLNTEAFFGQGTRLTVV.

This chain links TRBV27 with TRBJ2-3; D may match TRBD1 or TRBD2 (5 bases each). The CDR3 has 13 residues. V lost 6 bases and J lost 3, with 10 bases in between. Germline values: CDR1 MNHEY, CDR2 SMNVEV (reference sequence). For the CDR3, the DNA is TGTGCCAGCAGCCCCAGGGAGACAGATACGCAGTATTTT. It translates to CASSPRETDTQYF.

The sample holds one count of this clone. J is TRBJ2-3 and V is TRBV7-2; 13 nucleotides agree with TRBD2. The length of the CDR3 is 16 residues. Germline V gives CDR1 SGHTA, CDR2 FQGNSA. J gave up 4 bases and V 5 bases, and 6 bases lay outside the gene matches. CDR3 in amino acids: CASSRRLAGGSDTQYF. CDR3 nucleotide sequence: TGTGCCAGCAGCCGACGACTAGCGGGGGGATCAGATACGCAGTATTTT.

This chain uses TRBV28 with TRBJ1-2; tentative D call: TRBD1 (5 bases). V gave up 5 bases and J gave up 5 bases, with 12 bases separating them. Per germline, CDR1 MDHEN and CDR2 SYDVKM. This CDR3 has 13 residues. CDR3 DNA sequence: TGTGCCAGCAGTCTTTACAGGTCGTATGGCTACACCTTC. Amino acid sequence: CASSLYRSYGYTF.

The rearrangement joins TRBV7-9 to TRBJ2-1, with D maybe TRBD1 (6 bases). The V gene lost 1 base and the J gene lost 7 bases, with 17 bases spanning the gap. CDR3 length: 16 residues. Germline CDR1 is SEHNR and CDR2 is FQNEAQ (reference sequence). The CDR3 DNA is TGTGCCAGCAGCTTAGTCACAGGGCGTACTGGAAATGAGCAGTTCTTC. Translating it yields CASSLVTGRTGNEQFF.

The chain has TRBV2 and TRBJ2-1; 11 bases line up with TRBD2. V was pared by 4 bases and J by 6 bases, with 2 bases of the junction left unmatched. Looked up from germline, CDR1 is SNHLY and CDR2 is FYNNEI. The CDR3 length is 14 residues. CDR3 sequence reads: CASSGLAGTNEQFF. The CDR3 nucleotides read TGTGCCAGCAGTGGACTAGCGGGGACCAATGAGCAGTTCTTC. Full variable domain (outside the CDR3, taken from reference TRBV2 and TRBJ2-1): EPEVTQTPSHQVTQMGQEVILRCVPISNHLYFYWYRQILGQKVEFLVSFYNNEISEKSEIFDDQFSVERPDGSNFTLKIRSTKLEDSAMYFCASSGLAGTNEQFFGPGTRLTVL.

The CDR3 sequence is CASRRDRGFPIYEQYF. The CDR3 bases are TGTGCCAGTAGGCGGGACAGGGGGTTCCCCATTTACGAGCAGTACTTC. This chain uses TRBV19 with TRBJ2-7, with TRBD1 identical over 11 bases. CDR1 is LNHDA, CDR2 SQIVND, per germline (reference sequence). The trim removed 6 bases at V and 4 bases at J, leaving 11 bases unmatched. This CDR3 comprises 16 residues.

CDR3 sequence (DNA): TGTGCCAGTAGTCCTCAGGGGGACTACGAGCAGTACTTC. Amino acids: CASSPQGDYEQYF. This chain links TRBV19 with TRBJ2-7, with 7 bases that match TRBD1. The CDR3 spans 13 residues. CDR1 is LNHDA and CDR2 is SQIVND in the germline V gene (reference sequence). Trimming at V came to 5 bases and at J to 3 bases, leaving 4 bases not matched to a gene.

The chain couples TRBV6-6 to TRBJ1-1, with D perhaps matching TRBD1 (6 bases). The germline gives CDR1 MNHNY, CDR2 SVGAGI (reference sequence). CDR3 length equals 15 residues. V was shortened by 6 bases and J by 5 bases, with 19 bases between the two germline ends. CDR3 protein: CASRFAQGGKTEAFF. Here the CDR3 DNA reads TGTGCCAGCAGATTCGCACAGGGAGGAAAGACTGAAGCTTTCTTT.